Each of the 18 T cell receptor beta chains below was sequenced from the same sample in a study of spatial heterogeneity in lung cancer. The sample's time point: sample taken at primary tumor resection. Unsorted samples of tumor, nontumor lung or frozen PBMC had their whole RNA sequenced. MiXCR, applied by TCRdb to the 5' RACE reads, yields one record per CDR3 protein. This table has approximately 29,000 distinct CDR3 sequences, around 8.4% appearing once. Sample: PBMCs, taken at surgery. Receptors originate from a female donor with early-stage non-small cell lung cancer.

This clonotype was seen ten or more times. One junction end does not reproduce the germline sequence, and a read error may be involved. V is TRBV7-7 and J is TRBJ2-2, with 13 bases fitting TRBD2. The CDR3 runs 15 residues. The V gene's germline CDR1 is SSHAT and CDR2 FNYEAQ (reference sequence). The DNA of the CDR3 is TGTGCTAGCAGCCAACTAGCGGGAGGGCTCGGGGAGCTGTTTTTT. Protein: CASSQLAGGLGELFF.

V usage is TRBV20-1 and J usage is TRBJ2-4, with 8 bases identical to TRBD1. There are 14 residues in the CDR3. The germline gives CDR1 DFQATT, CDR2 SNEGSKA (reference sequence). V lost 6 bases, J lost 8 bases, and 12 bases stayed unmatched. Written as DNA, the CDR3 is TGCAGTGCCCAATGGGGACAGGAGATTCACATTCAGTACTTC. Its protein product is CSAQWGQEIHIQYF.

This clonotype was observed at least ten times. CDR3 sequence: CASSPWLNEQFF. The CDR3 DNA follows: TGTGCCAGCAGCCCCTGGTTGAATGAGCAGTTCTTC. This chain connects TRBV7-2 to TRBJ2-1; D is unresolved. This CDR3 is built from 12 residues. Germline lookup yields CDR1 SGHTA and CDR2 FQGNSA. V was clipped by 5 bases and J by 7 bases, with 9 bases between them.

The DNA of the CDR3 is TGTGCCAGCAGTCCTACCGGGACACCTAACGCAGATACGCAGTATTTT. Protein product: CASSPTGTPNADTQYF. This sequence joins TRBV7-9 and TRBJ2-3; possible D gene TRBD1, 6 bases. V gave up 6 bases and J gave up 4 bases, with 20 bases separating them. CDR1 is SEHNR, CDR2 FQNEAQ, per germline (reference sequence). This CDR3 spans 16 amino acids.

This clonotype was detected ten times or more. CDR3 amino acids: CSVEVALLNTEAFF. The DNA for the CDR3 is TGCAGCGTTGAAGTGGCACTCTTGAACACTGAAGCTTTCTTT. V is TRBV29-1 and J is TRBJ1-1, with no clear D. The CDR3 has 14 residues. Germline CDR1 and CDR2: SQVTM and ANQGSEA. Between the trimmed V and J ends, which lost 1 base and 0 bases, there was a span of 9 bases.

The table lists this clonotype with many counts. V and J are TRBV7-9 and TRBJ2-3; D possibly corresponds to TRBD2 (6 bases). Per the germline V gene, CDR1 is SEHNR and CDR2 is FQNEAQ (reference sequence). This CDR3 has 16 amino acids. The V gene lost 4 bases and the J gene lost 0 bases, with 14 bases spanning the gap. CDR3: CASSSGTLPSTDTQYF. The CDR3 nucleotides are TGTGCCAGCAGCTCCGGGACTCTACCTAGCACAGATACGCAGTATTTT.

This clonotype was seen at least ten times. This chain links TRBV12-3 or TRBV12-4 with TRBJ2-4, with a tentative D call TRBD2 (5 bases). Trimming took 3 bases from V and 4 from J, leaving 7 bases between them. The CDR3 is 13 amino acids. The chain's CDR3 is CASSFGEKNIQYF. DNA of the CDR3: TGTGCCAGCAGTTTCGGGGAAAAAAACATTCAGTACTTC.

This clonotype has ten or more counts. This chain connects TRBV7-9 to TRBJ2-7, with D possibly being TRBD2 (6 bases). CDR3 length: 13 amino acids. Trimming removed 11 bases at V and 6 bases at J, with 20 bases between. Germline values: CDR1 SEHNR, CDR2 FQNEAQ (reference sequence). The CDR3: CALTTLEGSEQYF. The CDR3 nucleotides read TGTGCCCTTACGACATTGGAGGGGTCCGAGCAGTACTTC.

This clonotype was found many times. In DNA form, the CDR3 reads TGTGCCAGCAGTAAGATAGGACAGGGGTCGAGAACCGGGGAGCTGTTTTTT. Translated: CASSKIGQGSRTGELFF. The J gene is TRBJ2-2, the V gene TRBV6-5; the match to TRBD1 covers 9 bases. The J segment lost 5 bases and the V segment lost 5 bases, leaving 12 bases of the junction unmatched. The CDR3 length is 17 residues. Germline CDR1 is MNHEY and CDR2 is SVGAGI.

By share, this clonotype ranks as medium-sized. This sequence joins TRBV29-1 and TRBJ2-7, with no clear D. The V end was cut by 7 bases, the J end by 6 bases, with 16 bases between. Germline CDR1 SQVTM, CDR2 ANQGSEA. This CDR3 has 12 amino acids. The chain's CDR3 is CSDSWTSCEQYV. CDR3 coding DNA: TGCAGCGACTCTTGGACCAGCTGCGAGCAGTACGTC.

This clonotype was counted at least ten times. The chain employs TRBV27 and TRBJ1-2, with D uncertain. Germline-derived CDR1 and CDR2 are MNHEY and SMNVEV (reference sequence). This CDR3 contains 14 residues. V was pared by 6 bases and J by 3 bases, with 14 bases between. The CDR3 DNA reads as TGTGCCAGCAGCCGAGGCGAGGGCTACTATGGCTACACCTTC. As protein: CASSRGEGYYGYTF.

This clonotype was found many times. The chain recombines TRBV3-1 with TRBJ2-5, with 9 bases identical to TRBD1. V trimming: 2 bases; J trimming: 5 bases; junction bases outside the gene matches: 9. CDR3 length equals 16 residues. Germline assignment: CDR1 LGHDT and CDR2 YNNKEL (reference sequence). The CDR3: CASSQTGGGIRETQYF. DNA of the CDR3: TGTGCCAGCAGCCAAACAGGGGGCGGGATACGCGAGACCCAGTACTTC.

The chain couples TRBV7-9 to TRBJ2-1; tentatively, D is TRBD2 (6 bases). V lost 4 bases, J lost 0 bases, and 10 bases lay in between. The germline CDR1 and CDR2 sequences are SEHNR and FQNEAQ (reference sequence). The CDR3 covers 15 residues. CDR3 residues: CASSSLAASYNEQFF. For the CDR3, the DNA is TGTGCCAGCAGCTCTTTAGCGGCCTCCTACAATGAGCAGTTCTTC.

The sample holds a few counts of this clonotype. The J gene is TRBJ2-1, the V gene TRBV9; no clear D gene. Germline V gene lookup returns CDR1 SGDLS and CDR2 YYNGEE. Between the trimmed V and J ends, which lost 0 bases and 2 bases, there was a span of 12 bases. The CDR3 consists of 16 residues. CDR3 loop: CASSVAARVTYNEQFF. For the CDR3, the DNA is TGTGCCAGCAGCGTAGCAGCCCGGGTTACCTACAATGAGCAGTTCTTC.

This clonotype came up many times. This chain joins TRBV28 and TRBJ1-4, with a tentative D call TRBD1 (5 bases). CDR1 and CDR2 from the germline V gene are MDHEN and SYDVKM. The length of the CDR3 is 15 residues. V was cut by 3 bases and J by 8 bases, with 16 bases left in between. The CDR3 sequence: CASSFGGRASEKLFF. The CDR3 DNA reads TGTGCCAGCAGTTTCGGTGGCAGGGCATCAGAAAAACTGTTTTTT.

In this sample, this clonotype turned up many times. The chain joins TRBV20-1 to TRBJ2-7; 7 nucleotides match TRBD1. The CDR3 has 11 residues. Germline V CDR1 and CDR2: DFQATT, SNEGSKA (reference sequence). V dropped 4 bases and J dropped 4; count of bases not matched to a gene: 1. The CDR3, as DNA: TGCAGTGCTACAGGGGGATACGAGCAGTACGTC. This sequence encodes CSATGGYEQYV.

This clonotype has a count of ten or more. V and J are TRBV5-1 and TRBJ2-3; D is ambiguous. The length of the CDR3 is 14 residues. The germline gives CDR1 SGHRS, CDR2 YFSETQ. The germline V and J ends were trimmed by 0 bases and 2 bases, with 7 bases remaining between them. The CDR3 region is CASSLGRTTDTQYF. The CDR3 DNA is TGCGCCAGCAGCTTGGGAAGGACCACAGATACGCAGTATTTT.

This clonotype has at least ten counts. The CDR3 spells CSAREIALNSYEQYF. CDR3 DNA sequence: TGCAGTGCTAGAGAGATAGCGCTGAACTCCTACGAGCAGTACTTC. The gene calls are TRBV20-1 and TRBJ2-7; D is possibly TRBD2 (5 bases). The length of the CDR3 is 15 residues. V lost 0 bases and J lost 0, with 12 bases in between. CDR1 and CDR2 (germline): DFQATT, SNEGSKA (reference sequence).